Presented here are 25 T cell receptor beta chains from one specimen sequenced in a study of T cells in Graves' hyperthyroidism and ophthalmopathy. RNA transcripts yielded amplified TCR beta CDR3 regions. When the TCR CDR3 underwent first-round RT-PCR, the HTBI primer set was used. Using its own MiXCR run on the multiplex PCR reads, TCRdb lists one record per CDR3 protein. The repertoire holds 490,000 or so distinct CDR3 sequences, with 15% to 20% as singletons. The source material was blood. These receptors were taken from a man aged 35-49 years with Graves' ophthalmopathy.

The chain joins TRBV9 to TRBJ2-1; 7 bases align to TRBD2. J was trimmed by 8 bases and V by 4 bases; bases with no gene match: 12. CDR3 length equals 15 residues. The germline V gene has CDR1 SGDLS and CDR2 YYNGEE. CDR3 region: CASSPRAAGRDEQFF. The CDR3 coding sequence is TGTGCCAGCAGCCCTCGTGCAGCGGGACGGGATGAGCAGTTCTTC. The whole variable domain, remainder taken from reference TRBV9 and TRBJ2-1, is DSGVTQTPKHLITATGQRVTLRCSPRSGDLSVYWYQQSLDQGLQFLIQYYNGEERAKGNILERFSAQQFPDLHSELNLSSLELGDSALYFCASSPRAAGRDEQFFGPGTRLTVL.

This clonotype was detected a few times. The chain combines TRBV19 with TRBJ1-5; TRBD1 matches at 7 bases. CDR3 length: 16 residues. Germline CDR1 LNHDA, CDR2 SQIVND (reference sequence). The junction had 15 bases not matched to a gene; V was cut back by 7 bases and J by 6 bases. The CDR3 protein is CASNKQGTLGGQPQHF. DNA of the CDR3: TGTGCCAGTAATAAACAGGGGACCCTCGGGGGTCAGCCCCAGCATTTT.

This clonotype was seen repeatedly, ten times or more. Its ends do not fully match the called genes, so a read error is possible. The gene calls are TRBV7-2 and TRBJ2-7; 8 bases map to TRBD2. CDR1 is SGHTA, CDR2 FQGNSA, per germline. This CDR3 is 13 amino acids long. This CDR3 is CASSLAGPYEQYF. The CDR3 region has the DNA TGTGCCAGCAGTTTAGCGGGACCTTACGAGCAGTACTTC.

This clonotype was picked up many times. This chain uses TRBV11-2 with TRBJ2-3; 7 nucleotides agree with TRBD2. J lost 5 bases, V lost 3 bases, and 2 bases had no gene match. The length of the CDR3 is 13 residues. In germline, CDR1 is SGHAT, CDR2 FQNNGV. CDR3 nucleotides: TGTGCCAGCAGCTTCCCGGGAGGAGATACGCAGTATTTT. As protein: CASSFPGGDTQYF. The variable domain in full, with the rest retrieved from reference TRBV11-2 and TRBJ2-3, is EAGVAQSPRYKIIEKRQSVAFWCNPISGHATLYWYQQILGQGPKLLIQFQNNGVVDDSQLPKDRFSAERLKGVDSTLKIQPAKLEDSAVYLCASSFPGGDTQYFGPGTRLTVL.

Concerning this clonotype itself: The germline gene is not matched at one end of the junction; a read error may be the cause. The rearrangement links TRBV9 to TRBJ2-1, with D perhaps TRBD2 (7 bases). The V gene's germline CDR1 is SGDLS and CDR2 YYNGEE. The CDR3 has 16 residues. The CDR3: CASSATVGGGYIEQFF. As DNA, the CDR3 is TGTGCCAGCAGCGCCACAGTAGGGGGGGGGTACATTGAGCAGTTCTTC.

This clonotype was picked up a small number of times. Given the absence of the conserved phenylalanine or tryptophan at the CDR3 end, a read error is likely. The chain links TRBV7-9 to TRBJ2-5; 13 bases map to TRBD2. Germline V gives CDR1 SEHNR, CDR2 FQNEAQ (reference sequence). The length of the CDR3 is 19 residues. J gave up 0 bases and V 5 bases, and 12 bases lay outside the gene matches. The CDR3 region is CASSRTSGSLSPHQETQYL. The DNA for the CDR3 is TGTGCCAGCAGCCGGACTAGCGGGAGCCTCTCCCCCCACCAAGAGACCCAGTACCTC.

This clonotype has ten or more counts. V gene TRBV9 combines with J gene TRBJ1-1, with a possible D match to TRBD1 (5 bases). Trimming cost V 0 bases and J 1 base, with 13 bases left between them. This CDR3 is built from 16 residues. The germline V gene encodes CDR1 SGDLS and CDR2 YYNGEE. Written as DNA, the CDR3 is TGTGCCAGCAGCGTAGGATCGGCGGGACGGAACACTGAAGCTTTCTTT. This sequence encodes CASSVGSAGRNTEAFF.

This clonotype was seen many times. V usage is TRBV27 and J usage is TRBJ2-7; no reliable D call. Germline-derived CDR1 and CDR2 are MNHEY and SMNVEV (reference sequence). There are 13 residues in the CDR3. The V and J ends lost 6 bases and 6 bases respectively, with 15 bases between them. CDR3: CASSLLTSREQYF. Here the CDR3 DNA reads TGTGCCAGCAGCCTCCTGACCAGCCGCGAGCAGTACTTC.

This clonotype was counted only a few times. This chain connects TRBV5-1 to TRBJ1-2; no reliable D call. The germline V gene has CDR1 SGHRS and CDR2 YFSETQ. V gave up 0 bases and J gave up 9 bases, with 21 bases separating them. The CDR3 contains 16 residues. In nucleotides, the CDR3 is TGCGCCAGCAGCTTGGCTCTCGGCAGATACTCTATGCGCTACACCTTC. Its protein is CASSLALGRYSMRYTF.

The table lists this clonotype with many counts. The V gene is TRBV18, the J gene TRBJ2-3; D unresolved. The V end was cut by 8 bases, the J end by 5 bases, with 11 bases between. The CDR3 is 12 amino acids. Germline CDR1 reads KGHSH; CDR2 reads LQKENI. DNA for the CDR3: TGTGCCAGCAGCCCTGCCGGAGATACGCAGTATTTT. Translated, it gives CASSPAGDTQYF.

In this sample, this clonotype turned up many times. This chain uses TRBV27 with TRBJ2-5, with TRBD2 as a possible D gene (6 bases). Germline V gene sequence: CDR1 MNHEY, CDR2 SMNVEV (reference sequence). The CDR3 contains 13 residues. V lost 7 bases and J lost 5, with 14 bases in between. The CDR3 DNA reads as TGTGCCAGCACCTGGGGGGTGGGGGAGACCCAGTACTTC. Amino acids: CASTWGVGETQYF.

This clonotype was recorded a few times. This rearrangement joins TRBV20-1 to TRBJ2-5; 10 positions match TRBD2. Germline values: CDR1 DFQATT, CDR2 SNEGSKA (reference sequence). Trimming at V came to 6 bases and at J to 4 bases, leaving 14 bases not matched to a gene. This CDR3 has 16 residues. CDR3 nucleotide sequence: TGCAGTGCCCCGGGGGCGTCTAGCGGGAGAAGAGAGACCCAGTACTTC. Encoded protein: CSAPGASSGRRETQYF.

This rearrangement joins TRBV7-3 to TRBJ2-2, with D uncertain. The V and J ends lost 4 bases and 7 bases respectively, with 10 bases between them. The germline V gene has CDR1 SGHTA and CDR2 FQGTGA. This CDR3 has 13 residues. The CDR3 sequence: CASSSHRSGELFF. The DNA of the CDR3 is TGTGCCAGCAGCTCCCATCGTAGCGGGGAGCTGTTTTTT.

The CDR3 region has the DNA TGCGCCACGGCTACCGGGACAGGGAGCTCTGGAAACACCATATATTTT. Its protein product is CATATGTGSSGNTIYF. The genes are TRBV10-2 and TRBJ1-3, with 9 bases matching TRBD1. CDR1 is WSHSY, CDR2 SAAADI, per germline. After removal of 10 bases from V and 0 bases from J, the junction contained 10 bases not matched to a gene. The CDR3 consists of 16 residues.

The V and J genes are TRBV27 and TRBJ2-5, with D possibly called TRBD1 or TRBD2 (6 bases each). This CDR3 region has 15 residues. V was clipped by 6 bases and J by 3 bases, with 17 bases between them. Germline loops: CDR1 MNHEY, CDR2 SMNVEV (reference sequence). CDR3 DNA: TGTGCCAGCAGCAGGGACCTGAGGGGGGAAGAGACCCAGTACTTC. This encodes CASSRDLRGEETQYF.

This clonotype came up a few times. This rearrangement joins TRBV10-1 to TRBJ2-3, with 7 positions matching TRBD1. In germline, CDR1 is WNHNN, CDR2 SYGVQD (reference sequence). J lost 2 bases, V lost 3 bases, and 5 bases had no gene match. This CDR3 is built from 15 residues. The CDR3 nucleotides read TGCGCCAGCAGTGACCCGGACAGGCTCACAGATACGCAGTATTTT. Translating gives CASSDPDRLTDTQYF.

This chain's CDR3 is CSAKGRGANVLTF. The CDR3 DNA reads TGCAGTGCTAAGGGCCGTGGGGCCAACGTCCTGACTTTC. V gene TRBV20-1 combines with J gene TRBJ2-6; D not certain. Germline CDR1 is DFQATT and CDR2 is SNEGSKA (reference sequence). The CDR3 covers 13 residues. V shed 4 bases and J shed 3 bases, with 7 bases lying between them.

With regard to this clonotype: A much more abundant neighbour one base away suggests this may be a read error. The chain uses TRBV6-5 and TRBJ2-3, with D tentatively TRBD1 (5 bases). Trimming pared 4 bases from V and 4 bases from J, leaving 12 bases between. Germline V gene lookup returns CDR1 MNHEY and CDR2 SVGAGI. CDR3 size: 14 residues. The CDR3 DNA reads as TGTGCCAGCAGTTTTAGTAGGGGTGCAGATACGCAGTATTTT. It encodes CASSFSRGADTQYF.

This sequence joins TRBV5-6 and TRBJ1-5, with D perhaps matching TRBD1 (5 bases). From germline, CDR1 is SGHDT and CDR2 YYEEEE. The V gene lost 6 bases and the J gene lost 0 bases, with 22 bases spanning the gap. The CDR3 spans 18 residues. The CDR3 loop reads CASTTRDLLGDSNQPQHF. The DNA for the CDR3 is TGTGCCAGCACCACGAGGGACCTTTTAGGCGATAGCAATCAGCCCCAGCATTTT.

This clonotype was seen only a few times. This sequence joins TRBV10-3 and TRBJ2-2; 9 nucleotides line up with TRBD1. Germline V lookup: CDR1 ENHRY, CDR2 SYGVKD. This CDR3 contains 15 residues. Germline trimming cut 5 bases from V and 5 bases from J; bases unmatched to any gene: 6. The CDR3 region has the DNA TGTGCCATCAGTCCGGGACAGGGTCATACCGGGGAGCTGTTTTTT. Translating gives CAISPGQGHTGELFF.

The chain couples TRBV6-2 or TRBV6-3 to TRBJ2-6; D remains ambiguous. Looked up from germline, CDR1 is MNHEY and CDR2 is SVGEGT. The CDR3 extends over 18 amino acids. V was cut by 0 bases and J by 2 bases, with 14 bases left in between. The CDR3: CASSYSILNTPGANVLTF. CDR3 bases: TGTGCCAGCAGTTACTCGATCTTGAACACCCCTGGGGCCAACGTCCTGACTTTC.

This clonotype was observed a handful of times. The V and J genes are TRBV27 and TRBJ2-1; possibly TRBD1 for D (6 bases). Trimming pared 2 bases from V and 8 bases from J, leaving 13 bases between. CDR3 length equals 14 residues. Germline V lookup: CDR1 MNHEY, CDR2 SMNVEV (reference sequence). CDR3 amino acids: CASSLLQGGYEQFF. In DNA form, the CDR3 reads TGTGCCAGCAGTTTACTACAGGGTGGCTATGAGCAGTTCTTC.

In this sample, this clonotype turned up many times. The chain has TRBV9 and TRBJ2-2; D unresolved. The V gene's germline CDR1 is SGDLS and CDR2 YYNGEE. CDR3 size: 13 residues. V lost 0 bases and J lost 2, with 2 bases in between. The CDR3: CASSVGNTGELFF. CDR3 nucleotide sequence: TGTGCCAGCAGCGTAGGAAACACCGGGGAGCTGTTTTTT.

Many counts were recorded for this clonotype. The V and J genes are TRBV7-2 and TRBJ1-2, with D unresolved. This CDR3 is built from 14 residues. V lost 0 bases and J 4 bases, leaving 9 bases between the germline ends. Germline V CDR1 and CDR2: SGHTA, FQGNSA. The chain's CDR3 is CASSLAPRGYGYTF. CDR3 DNA: TGTGCCAGCAGCTTAGCGCCCAGAGGCTATGGCTACACCTTC.

The V call is TRBV3-1, the J call TRBJ2-1, with 7 bases that match TRBD2. The length of the CDR3 is 14 residues. With 8 bases clipped from V and 3 bases from J, the junction kept 7 bases outside the gene matches. Germline assignment: CDR1 LGHDT and CDR2 YNNKEL (reference sequence). The CDR3 spells CASGSLADYNEQFF. In DNA form, the CDR3 reads TGTGCCAGCGGGTCTCTAGCGGACTACAATGAGCAGTTCTTC.